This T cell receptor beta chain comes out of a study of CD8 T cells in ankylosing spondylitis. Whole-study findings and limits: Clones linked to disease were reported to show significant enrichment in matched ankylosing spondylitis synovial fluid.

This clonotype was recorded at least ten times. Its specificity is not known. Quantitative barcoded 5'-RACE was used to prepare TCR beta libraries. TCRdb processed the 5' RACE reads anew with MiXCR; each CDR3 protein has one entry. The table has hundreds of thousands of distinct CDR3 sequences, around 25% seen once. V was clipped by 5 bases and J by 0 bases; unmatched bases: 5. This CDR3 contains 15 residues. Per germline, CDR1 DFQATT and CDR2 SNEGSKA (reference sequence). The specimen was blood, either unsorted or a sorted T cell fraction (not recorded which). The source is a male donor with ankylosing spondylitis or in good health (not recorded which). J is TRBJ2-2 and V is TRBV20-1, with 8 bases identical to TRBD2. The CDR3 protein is CSALIAGSNTGELFF. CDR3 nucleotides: TGCAGTGCTTTAATAGCGGGATCGAACACCGGGGAGCTGTTTTTT.